This T cell receptor beta chain was sequenced in a study of cytomegalovirus exposure and HLA in healthy donors. Findings of the study overall: Researchers catalogued around 150 TCR beta chains as cytomegalovirus-associated.

Profiling relied on immunoSEQ multiplex PCR, and the TCRdb table lists in-frame clones only, not all of them. The sample has approximately 150,000 clones, approximately 86% seen once. In regard to this clone: The antigen is unknown.

This sequence originates from a young man in good health and CMV-seropositive. Material for sequencing was PBMCs.

The CDR3 DNA follows: TGTGCCAGTACCTATCCCGGGTCCACCTCTGGGGCCAACGTCCTGACTTTC. Amino acids: CASTYPGSTSGANVLTF. J is TRBJ2-6 and V is TRBV19; D is uncertain. Germline values: CDR1 LNHDA, CDR2 SQIVND (reference sequence). There are 17 residues in the CDR3. Trimming shortened V by 7 bases and J by 0 bases, and 16 bases separated the two germline ends.